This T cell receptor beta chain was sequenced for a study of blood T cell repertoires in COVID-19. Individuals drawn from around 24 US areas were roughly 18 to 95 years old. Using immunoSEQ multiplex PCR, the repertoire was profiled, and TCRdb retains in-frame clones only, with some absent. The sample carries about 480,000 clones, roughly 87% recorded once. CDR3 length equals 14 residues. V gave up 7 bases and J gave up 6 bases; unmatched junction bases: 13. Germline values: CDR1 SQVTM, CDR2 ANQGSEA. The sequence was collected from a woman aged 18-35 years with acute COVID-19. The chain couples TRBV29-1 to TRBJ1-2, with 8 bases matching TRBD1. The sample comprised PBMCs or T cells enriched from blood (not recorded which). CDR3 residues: CSALRTGSRNGYTF. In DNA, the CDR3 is TGCAGCGCCCTCAGGACAGGGTCAAGGAATGGCTACACCTTC. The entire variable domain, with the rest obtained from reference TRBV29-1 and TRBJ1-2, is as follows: SAVISQKPSRDICQRGTSLTIQCQVDSQVTMMFWYRQQPGQSLTLIATANQGSEATYESGFVIDKFPISRPNLTFSTLTVSNMSPEDSSIYLCSALRTGSRNGYTFGSGTRLTVV.